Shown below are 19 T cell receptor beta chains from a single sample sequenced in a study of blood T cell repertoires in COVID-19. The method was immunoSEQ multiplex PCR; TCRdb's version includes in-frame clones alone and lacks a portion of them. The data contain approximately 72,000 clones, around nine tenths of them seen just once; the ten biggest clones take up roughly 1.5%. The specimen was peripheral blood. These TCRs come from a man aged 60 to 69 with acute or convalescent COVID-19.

Written as DNA, the CDR3 is TGTGCCAGCAGCCTCCGACAGAATATTAATGAAAAACTGTTTTTT. Translated, it gives CASSLRQNINEKLFF. The rearrangement uses TRBV3-1 (or the pseudogene TRBV3-2) and TRBJ1-4; D is possibly TRBD1 (5 bases). The CDR3 length is 15 residues. The V gene lost 4 bases and the J gene lost 4 bases, with 13 bases spanning the gap. The germline V gene encodes CDR1 LGHDT and CDR2 YNNKEL (reference sequence).

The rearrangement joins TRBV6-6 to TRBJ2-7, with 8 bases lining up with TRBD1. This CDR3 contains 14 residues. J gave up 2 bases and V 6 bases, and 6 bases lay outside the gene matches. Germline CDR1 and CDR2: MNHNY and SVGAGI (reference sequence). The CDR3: CASSLTGATYEQYF. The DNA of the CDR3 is TGTGCCAGCAGCCTGACAGGGGCCACCTACGAGCAGTACTTC.

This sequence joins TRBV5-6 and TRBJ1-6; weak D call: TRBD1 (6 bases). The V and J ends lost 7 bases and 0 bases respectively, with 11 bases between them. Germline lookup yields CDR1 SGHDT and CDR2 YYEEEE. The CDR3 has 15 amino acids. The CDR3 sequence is CASRTRGSYNSPLHF. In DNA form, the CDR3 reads TGTGCCAGCCGGACCAGGGGCTCCTATAATTCACCCCTCCACTTT.

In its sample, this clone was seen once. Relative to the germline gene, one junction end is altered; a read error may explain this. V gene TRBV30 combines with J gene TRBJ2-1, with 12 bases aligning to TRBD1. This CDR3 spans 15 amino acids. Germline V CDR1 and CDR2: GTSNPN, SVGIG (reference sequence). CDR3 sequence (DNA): TGTGCCTGGACCCCCGGGACAGGGGGCTACGATGAGCAGTTCTTC. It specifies CAWTPGTGGYDEQFF.

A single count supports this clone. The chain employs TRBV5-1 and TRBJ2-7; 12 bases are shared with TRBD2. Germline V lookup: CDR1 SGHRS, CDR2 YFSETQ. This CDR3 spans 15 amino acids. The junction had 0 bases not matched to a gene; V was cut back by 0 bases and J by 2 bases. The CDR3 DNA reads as TGCGCCAGCAGCTTGGGGACTAGCGGGACCTACGAGCAGTACTTC. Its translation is CASSLGTSGTYEQYF.

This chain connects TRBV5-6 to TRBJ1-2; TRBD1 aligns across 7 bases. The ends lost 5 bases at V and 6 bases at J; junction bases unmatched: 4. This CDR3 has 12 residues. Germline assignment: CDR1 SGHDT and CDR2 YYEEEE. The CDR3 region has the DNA TGTGCCAGCAGGCTGGGGACAGATGGCTACACCTTC. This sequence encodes CASRLGTDGYTF.

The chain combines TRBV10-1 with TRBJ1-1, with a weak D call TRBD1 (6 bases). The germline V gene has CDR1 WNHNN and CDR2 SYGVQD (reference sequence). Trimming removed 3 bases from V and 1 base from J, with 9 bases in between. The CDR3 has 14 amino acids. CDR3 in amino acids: CASSDGGANTEAFF. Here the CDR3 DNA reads TGCGCCAGCAGTGATGGGGGGGCGAACACTGAAGCTTTCTTT.

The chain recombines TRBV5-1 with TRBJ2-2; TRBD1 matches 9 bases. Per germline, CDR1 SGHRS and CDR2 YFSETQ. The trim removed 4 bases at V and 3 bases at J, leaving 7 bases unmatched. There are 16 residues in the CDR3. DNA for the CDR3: TGCGCCAGCAGCCCCCCGGGACAGGGCGACACCGGGGAGCTGTTTTTT. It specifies CASSPPGQGDTGELFF. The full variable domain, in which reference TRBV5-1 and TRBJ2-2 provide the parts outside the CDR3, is KAGVTQTPRYLIKTRGQQVTLSCSPISGHRSVSWYQQTPGQGLQFLFEYFSETQRNKGNFPGRFSGRQFSNSRSEMNVSTLELGDSALYLCASSPPGQGDTGELFFGEGSRLTVL.

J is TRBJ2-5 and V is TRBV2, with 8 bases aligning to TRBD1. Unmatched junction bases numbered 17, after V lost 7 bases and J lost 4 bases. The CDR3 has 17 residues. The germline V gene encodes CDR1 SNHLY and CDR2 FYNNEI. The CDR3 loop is CASMETGVRVYGETQYF. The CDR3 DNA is TGTGCCAGCATGGAGACAGGGGTTCGGGTTTACGGAGAGACCCAGTACTTC.

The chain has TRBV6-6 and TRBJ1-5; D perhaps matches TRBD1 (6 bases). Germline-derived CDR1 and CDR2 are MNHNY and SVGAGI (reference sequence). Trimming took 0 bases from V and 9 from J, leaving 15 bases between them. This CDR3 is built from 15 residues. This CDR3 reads CASSYSTGLLGPQHF. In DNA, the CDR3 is TGTGCCAGCAGTTACTCGACAGGCCTTCTAGGGCCCCAGCATTTT.

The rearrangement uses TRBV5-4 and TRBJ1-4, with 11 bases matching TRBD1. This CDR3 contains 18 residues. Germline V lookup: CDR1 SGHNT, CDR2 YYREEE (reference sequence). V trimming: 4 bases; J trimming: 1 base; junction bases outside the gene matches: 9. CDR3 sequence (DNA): TGTGCCAGCAGCAAGACAGGGACAGGGGGAGGAACTAATGAAAAACTGTTTTTT. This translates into CASSKTGTGGGTNEKLFF. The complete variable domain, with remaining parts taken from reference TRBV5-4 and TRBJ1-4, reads ETGVTQSPTHLIKTRGQQVTLRCSSQSGHNTVSWYQQALGQGPQFIFQYYREEENGRGNFPPRFSGLQFPNYSSELNVNALELDDSALYLCASSKTGTGGGTNEKLFFGSGTQLSVL.

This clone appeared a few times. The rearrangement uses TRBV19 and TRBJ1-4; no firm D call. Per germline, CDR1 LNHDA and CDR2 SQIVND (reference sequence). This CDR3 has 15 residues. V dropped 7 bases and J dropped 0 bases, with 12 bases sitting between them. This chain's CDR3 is CASKDRTATNEKLFF. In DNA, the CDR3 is TGTGCCAGTAAAGACCGGACTGCAACTAATGAAAAACTGTTTTTT.

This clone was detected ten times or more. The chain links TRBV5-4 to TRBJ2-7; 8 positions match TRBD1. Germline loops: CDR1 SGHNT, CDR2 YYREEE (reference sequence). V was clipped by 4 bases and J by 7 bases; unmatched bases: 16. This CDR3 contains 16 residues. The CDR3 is CASSPSGTGFRQEQYF. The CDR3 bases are TGTGCCAGCAGCCCCTCCGGGACAGGTTTTCGACAGGAGCAGTACTTC.

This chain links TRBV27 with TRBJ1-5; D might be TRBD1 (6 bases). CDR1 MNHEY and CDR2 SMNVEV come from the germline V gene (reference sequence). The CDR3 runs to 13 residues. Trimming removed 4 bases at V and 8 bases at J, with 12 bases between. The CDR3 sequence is CASSSGAGEPQHF. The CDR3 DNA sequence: TGTGCCAGCAGTTCAGGGGCAGGGGAGCCCCAGCATTTT.

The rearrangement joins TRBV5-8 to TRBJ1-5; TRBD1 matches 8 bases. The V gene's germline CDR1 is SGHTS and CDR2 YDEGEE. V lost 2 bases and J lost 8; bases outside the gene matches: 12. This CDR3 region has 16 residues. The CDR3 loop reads CASSFGQGKAGEPQHF. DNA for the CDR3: TGTGCCAGCAGCTTCGGACAGGGAAAGGCCGGGGAGCCCCAGCATTTT.

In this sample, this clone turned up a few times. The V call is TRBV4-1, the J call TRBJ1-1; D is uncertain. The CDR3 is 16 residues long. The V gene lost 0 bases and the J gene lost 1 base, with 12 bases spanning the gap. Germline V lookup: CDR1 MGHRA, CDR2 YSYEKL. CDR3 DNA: TGCGCCAGCAGCCAAGATCTGGAGGGAGGGAACACTGAAGCTTTCTTT. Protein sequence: CASSQDLEGGNTEAFF.

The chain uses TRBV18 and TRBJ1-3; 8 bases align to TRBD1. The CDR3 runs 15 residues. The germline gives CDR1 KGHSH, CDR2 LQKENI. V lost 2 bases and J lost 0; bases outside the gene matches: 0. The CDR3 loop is CASSPGTGSGNTIYF. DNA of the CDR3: TGTGCCAGCTCACCAGGGACAGGCTCTGGAAACACCATATATTTT.

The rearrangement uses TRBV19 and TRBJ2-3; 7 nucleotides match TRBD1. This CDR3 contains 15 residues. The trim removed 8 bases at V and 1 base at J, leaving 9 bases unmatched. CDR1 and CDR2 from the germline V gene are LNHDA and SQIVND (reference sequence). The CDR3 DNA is TGTGCCAGTGTAAAAACAGGGGCCGGCACAGATACGCAGTATTTT. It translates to CASVKTGAGTDTQYF.

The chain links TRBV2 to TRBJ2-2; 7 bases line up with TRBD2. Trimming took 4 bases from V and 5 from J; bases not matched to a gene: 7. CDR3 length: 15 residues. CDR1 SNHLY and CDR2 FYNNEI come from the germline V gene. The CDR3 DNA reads TGTGCCAGCAGTGCCCAGCGGGGTCGAACCGGGGAGCTGTTTTTT. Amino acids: CASSAQRGRTGELFF. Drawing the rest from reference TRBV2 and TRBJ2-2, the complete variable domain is EPEVTQTPSHQVTQMGQEVILRCVPISNHLYFYWYRQILGQKVEFLVSFYNNEISEKSEIFDDQFSVERPDGSNFTLKIRSTKLEDSAMYFCASSAQRGRTGELFFGEGSRLTVL.